Listed here are 2 T cell receptor beta chains from one sample, sequenced in a study of blood T cell repertoires in COVID-19. Assay used: immunoSEQ multiplex PCR; TCRdb lists only in-frame clones, some missing. The top ten clones hold under 2.5% of a sample with roughly 130,000 clones, 80% of them seen once. Sequencing was carried out using peripheral blood. The receptors stem from a man between 65 and 79 years old with acute or convalescent COVID-19.

To note about this clone: The junction differs from germline at one of its ends, possibly a read error. Here the CDR3 DNA reads TGTGCCAGCAGTTACTCGTCCTCAGGGGCGCAACGCTTC. Protein: CASSYSSSGAQRF. V gene TRBV6-5 combines with J gene TRBJ1-2, with D perhaps TRBD1 (6 bases). The CDR3 contains 13 residues. CDR1 is MNHEY, CDR2 SVGAGI, per germline.

V gene TRBV4-1 combines with J gene TRBJ2-1, with TRBD2 matching over 7 bases. The CDR3 loop spans 13 amino acids. After removal of 2 bases from V and 10 bases from J, the junction contained 5 bases not matched to a gene. CDR1 and CDR2 from the germline V gene are MGHRA and YSYEKL. As DNA, the CDR3 is TGCGCCAGCAGCCAACCTAGCGGCCCAGAGCAGTTCTTC. Its translation: CASSQPSGPEQFF.